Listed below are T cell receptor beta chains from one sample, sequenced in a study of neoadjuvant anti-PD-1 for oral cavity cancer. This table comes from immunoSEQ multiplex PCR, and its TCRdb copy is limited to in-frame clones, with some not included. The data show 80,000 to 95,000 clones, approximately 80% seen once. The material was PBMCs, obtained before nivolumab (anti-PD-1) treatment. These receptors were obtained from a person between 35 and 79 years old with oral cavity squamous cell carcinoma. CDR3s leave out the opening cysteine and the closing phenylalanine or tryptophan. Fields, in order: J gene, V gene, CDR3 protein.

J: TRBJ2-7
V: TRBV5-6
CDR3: ASSLAQAGLGEQY

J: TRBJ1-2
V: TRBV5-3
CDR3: ARSRDRSLGNGYT

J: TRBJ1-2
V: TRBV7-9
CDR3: ASSLGTGVGYT

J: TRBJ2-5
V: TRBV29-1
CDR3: SCRTGETQY

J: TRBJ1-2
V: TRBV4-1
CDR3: ASSQAGTGYGYT

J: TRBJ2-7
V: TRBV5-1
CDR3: ASSPSGTYEQY

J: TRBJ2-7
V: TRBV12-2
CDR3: ASRLADRGTYEQY

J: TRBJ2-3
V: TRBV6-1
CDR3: ASTLEGVGGDTQY

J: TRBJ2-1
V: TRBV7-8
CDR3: ASFKTAGSSYNEQF

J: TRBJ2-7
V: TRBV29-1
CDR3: SVGDASSYEQY

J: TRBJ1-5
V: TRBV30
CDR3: AWSVLGEQPQH

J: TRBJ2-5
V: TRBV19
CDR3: ASSIRGRETQY

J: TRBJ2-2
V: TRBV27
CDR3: ASSPQTRPGELF

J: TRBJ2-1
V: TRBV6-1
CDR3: ASRLDRTSEQF

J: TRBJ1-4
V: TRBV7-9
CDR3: ASSLAVEKLF

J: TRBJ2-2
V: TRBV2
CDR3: ASKYTGELF

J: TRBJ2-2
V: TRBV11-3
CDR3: ASKGNTGELF

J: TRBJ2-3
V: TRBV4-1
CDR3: ASSQDGTSGSGTQY

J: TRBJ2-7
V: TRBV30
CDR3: AWGHNAYEQY

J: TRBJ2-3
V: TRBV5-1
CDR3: ASTPRYLEASDTQY

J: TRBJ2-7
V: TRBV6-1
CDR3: ATQTGKQYEQY

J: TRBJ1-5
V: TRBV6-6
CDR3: ASSYSEESNQPQH

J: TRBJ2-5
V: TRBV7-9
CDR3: ASSSSFGTGAETQY

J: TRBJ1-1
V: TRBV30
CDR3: AWTLDYTTEAF

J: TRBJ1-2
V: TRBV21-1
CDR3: ASPGDTLDYGYT

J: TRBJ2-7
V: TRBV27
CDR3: ASSLIFGDGPYEQY

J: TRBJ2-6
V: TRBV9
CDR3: ASSADSGQLSGANVLT

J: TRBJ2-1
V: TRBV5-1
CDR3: ASSLGVSGRSDEQF

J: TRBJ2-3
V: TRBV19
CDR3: ASSRWSSDTDTQY

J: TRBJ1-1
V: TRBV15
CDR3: ATGSLGGWNTEAF

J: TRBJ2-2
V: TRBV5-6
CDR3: ASSLLGSGEGAGELF

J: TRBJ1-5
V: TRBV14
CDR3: ASSQPRGPQH

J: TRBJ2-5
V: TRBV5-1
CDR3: ASSLSGLSTQY

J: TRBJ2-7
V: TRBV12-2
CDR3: ASRLVGRNPYEQY

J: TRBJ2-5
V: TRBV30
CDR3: AWSVGQGQVETQY